This T cell receptor (beta chain) originates from a study of monozygotic twins with inflammatory bowel disease. Note on this clonotype: What it recognizes is unknown.

cDNA synthesis was performed in eight separate reactions for each sample. Following a re-call of the 5' RACE reads, TCRdb has one entry per CDR3 protein and lacks DNA. Its listing shows approximately 110,000 distinct CDR3 sequences. Notes on the study in general: Reduced clonotype sharing with other individuals was observed in IBD patients relative to healthy twins, especially with disease activity.

Germline CDR1 and CDR2: SQVTM and ANQGSEA. The CDR3 sequence is 11 residues long. This receptor was identified in a human donor with ulcerative colitis or Crohn's disease, or a healthy co-twin of an affected twin (not recorded which). The chain couples TRBV29-1 to TRBJ2-1; TCRdb proposes TRBD1, but this gene call is untestable without DNA. Sequenced: blood. CDR3 in amino acids: CSGTQGGGQFF.